What follows describes a single T cell receptor (beta chain). Regarding treatment: approximately 18 received Ad26.COV2.S at low or high dose, single or two shots; roughly five received placebo; per-sample allocation not given. Each sample was drawn 63 days after the first injection (of vaccine or placebo). This sample was included in a study of Ad26.COV2.S vaccination and SARS-CoV-2 variants. Looking at the study overall: Enrollment placed the donor in the COV1001 Ad26.COV2.S trial arm.

Clones were read by immunoSEQ multiplex PCR, and TCRdb kept only the in-frame ones, dropping some. The data contain about 350,000 clones, 86% of them singletons. The CDR3 extends over 13 amino acids. Between the trimmed V and J ends, which lost 5 bases and 2 bases, there was a span of 9 bases. Germline-derived CDR1 and CDR2 are LGHDT and YNNKEL (reference sequence). The material sequenced was peripheral blood, taken in a trial of Ad26.COV2.S vaccine versus placebo. The sequence was collected from a person aged 18-60 years who received the Ad26.COV2.S COVID-19 vaccine or a placebo. The rearrangement joins TRBV3-1 (or the pseudogene TRBV3-2) to TRBJ1-2; D is unresolved. CDR3 bases: TGTGCCAGCAGCTTACAGAGCAACTATGGCTACACCTTC. As protein: CASSLQSNYGYTF.